Following are 24 T cell receptor beta chains from one sample sequenced in a study of immune cell composition in non-small cell lung cancer. Normal lung was sampled as far from the tumour as possible, at least 3 cm. Profiled with immunoSEQ multiplex PCR; TCRdb holds only in-frame clones, not every one. The table shows several thousand clones, with roughly 70% occurring only once. Sequencing used non-adjacent lung tissue. These receptor sequences come from a human donor with non-small cell lung cancer.

Remarks on this clone: Germline is not matched at one junction end, which may reflect a read error. This CDR3 reads CASSYGQGALPLHF. CDR3 nucleotides: TGTGCCAGCAGTTACGGGCAGGGGGCCTTACCCCTCCACTTT. The rearrangement uses TRBV10-3 and TRBJ1-6, with 8 bases that match TRBD1. CDR1 is ENHRY, CDR2 SYGVKD, per germline. This CDR3 spans 14 amino acids.

By its share, this clone is large. The rearrangement uses TRBV19 and TRBJ1-1; 9 bases line up with TRBD1. With 10 bases clipped from V and 6 bases from J, the junction kept 18 bases outside the gene matches. The CDR3 consists of 16 residues. Per the germline V gene, CDR1 is LNHDA and CDR2 is SQIVND (reference sequence). CDR3 nucleotide sequence: TGTGCCACCTTACCGACAGGGGGAACGGGTGGCGCTGAAGCTTTCTTT. Translating it yields CATLPTGGTGGAEAFF.

The chain carries TRBV10-2 and TRBJ1-1, with unresolved D. The CDR3 runs 12 residues. Germline CDR1 is WSHSY and CDR2 is SAAADI. V was pared by 10 bases and J by 8 bases, with 17 bases between. The CDR3 loop is CATRGSRREAFF. The CDR3 bases are TGCGCCACCAGAGGTAGCCGGAGGGAAGCTTTCTTT.

The chain combines TRBV9 with TRBJ2-3, with 11 bases matching TRBD2. J gave up 5 bases and V 3 bases, and 5 bases lay outside the gene matches. The CDR3 is 15 amino acids. Germline V gives CDR1 SGDLS, CDR2 YYNGEE. The CDR3: CASSAHGTSGDTQYF. DNA of the CDR3: TGTGCCAGCAGCGCTCACGGGACTAGCGGAGATACGCAGTATTTT.

V gene TRBV7-2 combines with J gene TRBJ2-2, with 10 bases matching TRBD1. The V segment lost 5 bases and the J segment 6 bases; nucleotides outside the gene matches: 6. Per the germline V gene, CDR1 is SGHTA and CDR2 is FQGNSA. This CDR3 has 15 amino acids. CDR3 protein: CASSPRGQGAGELFF. In nucleotides, the CDR3 is TGTGCCAGCAGCCCCCGCGGACAGGGGGCCGGGGAGCTGTTTTTT.

This chain uses TRBV29-1 with TRBJ2-2, with 7 bases aligning to TRBD1. From germline, CDR1 is SQVTM and CDR2 ANQGSEA. The V gene end was trimmed by 0 bases and the J gene end by 1 base; junction bases not matched to a gene: 5. The CDR3 is 16 residues long. CDR3 amino acids: CSVEDPWTGNTGELFF. In DNA form, the CDR3 reads TGCAGCGTTGAAGATCCCTGGACAGGGAACACCGGGGAGCTGTTTTTT.

The J gene is TRBJ1-4, the V gene TRBV11-1; D remains ambiguous. Per the germline V gene, CDR1 is SGHAT and CDR2 is FQDESV (reference sequence). Trimming removed 5 bases at V and 0 bases at J, with 13 bases between. This CDR3 is built from 16 residues. In DNA, the CDR3 is TGTGCCAGCAGCCCAAGGACTCCTACAACTAATGAAAAACTGTTTTTT. Translation: CASSPRTPTTNEKLFF.

This clone is classed as large. The gene calls are TRBV19 and TRBJ1-5; D might be TRBD1 (6 bases). V lost 7 bases and J lost 3, with 13 bases in between. Germline lookup yields CDR1 LNHDA and CDR2 SQIVND (reference sequence). The CDR3 length is 14 residues. The CDR3, as DNA: TGTGCCAGTACAGGGGCATACTACAATCAGCCCCAGCATTTT. It yields the protein CASTGAYYNQPQHF.

This rearrangement joins TRBV4-1 to TRBJ1-2; D is perhaps TRBD1 (5 bases). Trimming took 4 bases from V and 4 from J, leaving 10 bases between them. Germline lookup yields CDR1 MGHRA and CDR2 YSYEKL. This CDR3 is built from 13 residues. The CDR3 is CASSRPGGYGYTF. CDR3 DNA sequence: TGCGCCAGCAGCCGCCCGGGGGGCTATGGCTACACCTTC.

The V gene is TRBV6-5, the J gene TRBJ2-3; 8 positions agree with TRBD1. V was clipped by 6 bases and J by 1 base; unmatched bases: 6. This CDR3 has 15 residues. Per the germline V gene, CDR1 is MNHEY and CDR2 is SVGAGI. CDR3 sequence reads: CASSPTGEGTDTQYF. The DNA of the CDR3 is TGTGCCAGCAGCCCGACAGGGGAAGGCACAGATACGCAGTATTTT.

The chain has TRBV6-1 and TRBJ1-4; unclear D gene. CDR3 length equals 15 residues. Germline CDR1 and CDR2: MNHNS and SASEGT. V was shortened by 6 bases and J by 0 bases, with 11 bases between the two germline ends. CDR3 bases: TGTGCCAGCAGGGCCCTTCCCGCAACTAATGAAAAACTGTTTTTT. Encoded protein: CASRALPATNEKLFF.

This clone was recorded a few times. The V gene is TRBV7-9, the J gene TRBJ2-7; 9 positions agree with TRBD2. Per the germline V gene, CDR1 is SEHNR and CDR2 is FQNEAQ (reference sequence). The junction had 13 bases not matched to a gene; V was cut back by 5 bases and J by 5 bases. This CDR3 has 16 amino acids. The CDR3 loop is CASSPASAGGGNEQYF. The CDR3 DNA is TGTGCCAGCAGCCCTGCCAGCGCGGGGGGGGGCAACGAGCAGTACTTC. Filled out from reference TRBV7-9 and TRBJ2-7, the complete variable domain reads DTGVSQNPRHKITKRGQNVTFRCDPISEHNRLYWYRQTLGQGPEFLTYFQNEAQLEKSRLLSDRFSAERPKGSFSTLEIQRTEQGDSAMYLCASSPASAGGGNEQYFGPGTRLTVT.

This clone showed up just a few times. The chain joins TRBV6-6 to TRBJ2-2, with TRBD2 matching over 7 bases. From germline, CDR1 is MNHNY and CDR2 SVGAGI (reference sequence). This CDR3 comprises 15 residues. The junction had 8 bases not matched to a gene; V was cut back by 10 bases and J by 0 bases. The CDR3 loop reads CATAPGLSNTGELFF. The CDR3 nucleotides are TGTGCCACCGCCCCGGGACTATCGAACACCGGGGAGCTGTTTTTT.

In this sample, this clone turned up a few times. The gene calls are TRBV2 and TRBJ1-1; maybe TRBD1 (5 bases). Germline assignment: CDR1 SNHLY and CDR2 FYNNEI. The length of the CDR3 is 14 residues. V was trimmed by 5 bases and J by 5 bases, leaving 15 bases between them. DNA for the CDR3: TGTGCCAGCAGTCGGGGGGGGGAGGGAACTGAAGCTTTCTTT. Translation: CASSRGGEGTEAFF. Variable domain in full (rest from reference TRBV2 and TRBJ1-1): EPEVTQTPSHQVTQMGQEVILRCVPISNHLYFYWYRQILGQKVEFLVSFYNNEISEKSEIFDDQFSVERPDGSNFTLKIRSTKLEDSAMYFCASSRGGEGTEAFFGQGTRLTVV.

The chain combines TRBV10-3 with TRBJ2-5, with a weak D call TRBD2 (6 bases). Between the trimmed V and J ends, which lost 3 bases and 3 bases, there was a span of 11 bases. The germline V gene has CDR1 ENHRY and CDR2 SYGVKD. This CDR3 contains 14 residues. This chain's CDR3 is CAISDGTAKETQYF. DNA of the CDR3: TGTGCCATCAGTGATGGGACTGCTAAAGAGACCCAGTACTTC.

The J gene is TRBJ2-7, the V gene TRBV14; 9 bases line up with TRBD1. Per germline, CDR1 SGHDN and CDR2 FVKESK. The V segment lost 4 bases and the J segment 2 bases; nucleotides outside the gene matches: 9. CDR3 length: 16 amino acids. The CDR3 is CASSPFGTGYAYEQYF. CDR3 coding DNA: TGTGCCAGCAGCCCTTTCGGGACAGGGTACGCCTACGAGCAGTACTTC.

The sample holds a few counts of this clone. The rearrangement uses TRBV28 and TRBJ2-7; 7 nucleotides agree with TRBD1. V shed 7 bases, J shed 3 bases, and the junction held 9 bases outside the gene matches. The germline V gene has CDR1 MDHEN and CDR2 SYDVKM. The CDR3 runs 14 residues. The CDR3 reads CASTDGTENYEQYF. The CDR3 bases are TGTGCCAGCACGGACGGGACAGAAAACTACGAGCAGTACTTC.

The gene calls are TRBV11-3 and TRBJ2-7; maybe TRBD1 (6 bases). This CDR3 is 16 amino acids long. Trimming shortened V by 3 bases and J by 0 bases, and 15 bases separated the two germline ends. Germline loops: CDR1 SGHNT, CDR2 YENEEA. The CDR3 sequence is CASSFYGDTSSYEQYF. CDR3 bases: TGTGCCAGCAGCTTTTATGGGGACACCAGCTCCTACGAGCAGTACTTC.

The chain recombines TRBV4-1 with TRBJ2-4; 9 bases agree with TRBD1. Germline loops: CDR1 MGHRA, CDR2 YSYEKL. Trimming took 6 bases from V and 6 from J; bases not matched to a gene: 9. The CDR3 consists of 15 residues. This CDR3 is CASRPRQGGTNIQYF. The CDR3 DNA follows: TGCGCCAGCAGACCCAGACAGGGGGGGACAAACATTCAGTACTTC.

V and J are TRBV19 and TRBJ2-6, with TRBD1 identical over 7 bases. The CDR3 extends over 17 amino acids. V dropped 5 bases and J dropped 0; count of bases not matched to a gene: 7. From germline, CDR1 is LNHDA and CDR2 SQIVND (reference sequence). The CDR3 coding sequence is TGTGCCAGTAGTCCGGGACAGTTCTACTCTGGGGCCAACGTCCTGACTTTC. It translates to CASSPGQFYSGANVLTF.

V is TRBV9 and J is TRBJ2-1; tentative D call: TRBD2 (5 bases). Trimming removed 3 bases at V and 0 bases at J, with 10 bases between. Germline V CDR1 and CDR2: SGDLS, YYNGEE. The CDR3 contains 15 residues. The chain's CDR3 is CASSGPGSSYNEQFF. The CDR3 DNA reads TGTGCCAGCAGCGGACCGGGGAGCTCCTACAATGAGCAGTTCTTC.

The rearrangement links TRBV5-8 to TRBJ2-3; 10 bases agree with TRBD1. V lost 1 base to trimming and J lost 6 bases; unmatched junction nucleotides: 8. The CDR3 consists of 16 residues. Germline CDR1 is SGHTS and CDR2 is YDEGEE. CDR3 region: CASSLHPGQGTDTQYF. The CDR3 coding sequence is TGTGCCAGCAGCTTGCACCCGGGACAGGGGACGGATACGCAGTATTTT.

This chain joins TRBV29-1 and TRBJ2-7, with a tentative D call TRBD1 (6 bases). V was clipped by 7 bases and J by 2 bases, with 15 bases between them. Germline assignment: CDR1 SQVTM and CDR2 ANQGSEA. This CDR3 is built from 13 residues. CDR3 nucleotide sequence: TGCAGCGCTCTACAGGGAACCACCTACGAGCAGTACTTC. The encoded protein is CSALQGTTYEQYF.

This sequence joins TRBV7-2 and TRBJ2-2; D gene unclear. CDR3 length: 13 amino acids. Trimming took 5 bases from V and 6 from J, leaving 10 bases between them. Germline-derived CDR1 and CDR2 are SGHTA and FQGNSA. The CDR3 sequence is CASSLVEAGELFF. The CDR3, as DNA: TGTGCCAGCAGCCTGGTAGAGGCCGGGGAGCTGTTTTTT.